The rows below give T cell receptor beta chains drawn from one sample of a study of response to subunit inactivated influenza vaccine. TCRdb passed the RT-PCR reads through MiXCR, listing each CDR3 protein once. Counted here are fewer than 550,000 distinct CDR3 sequences, roughly 27% occurring once; the ten biggest clones make up approximately 2%. This sample comprised CD4+ T cells sorted from PBMCs, obtained roughly 5 days after vaccination. The source is a man aged 45 to 65 who received an inactivated influenza vaccine. Both conserved end residues are part of each CDR3. D genes are given only for firm matches. A row's size may be missing; if present it is once, few, many or a size class.

j_call v_call clone_size d_call cdr3_nt cdr3_aa
TRBJ2-7 TRBV20-1 once TRBD2 TGCAGTGCTAGCGGAGCGGGAGATGCCTACGAGCAGTACTTC CSASGAGDAYEQYF
TRBJ1-5 TRBV2 - - TGTGCCAGCAGTCTCACCAACACCTTTAATCAGCCCCAGCATTTT CASSLTNTFNQPQHF
TRBJ2-3 TRBV20-1 - - TGCAGTGCTAAGTATCCCGGGGTTGGAGATACGCAGTATTTT CSAKYPGVGDTQYF
TRBJ1-2 TRBV12-3/TRBV12-4 - - TGTGCCAGCAGTGTGGACAGAAAGGGGGGCTACACCTTC CASSVDRKGGYTF
TRBJ1-5 TRBV20-1 - - TGCAGTGCTAGAGCCTCCGGGACCATAAATCAGCCCCAGCATTTT CSARASGTINQPQHF
TRBJ1-2 TRBV19 few - TGTGCCAGTAGTATAGCGACAGGCTTTTATGGCTACACCTTC CASSIATGFYGYTF
TRBJ2-1 TRBV15 few - TGTGCCACCAGCAGAGATTCGGTACGGCGGAGGGCCAATGAGCAGTTCTTC CATSRDSVRRRANEQFF
TRBJ2-7 TRBV5-1 - - TGCGCCAGCAGCTTGGGTGTATGGGAAAAGTCGTCCTACGAGCAGTACTTC CASSLGVWEKSSYEQYF
TRBJ2-7 TRBV12-3/TRBV12-4 - TRBD1 TGTGCCAGCAGGGGCGGACAGGGGCACTCCTACGAGCAGTACTTC CASRGGQGHSYEQYF
TRBJ2-7 TRBV10-3 few - TGTGCCATCAGTGAGTCAGCCTCACCCTACGAGCAGTACTTC CAISESASPYEQYF
TRBJ1-5 TRBV20-1 few - TGCAGTGCTAGCCCCGTCCATAGCAATCAGCCCCAGCATTTT CSASPVHSNQPQHF
TRBJ1-1 TRBV4-2 - - TGTGCCAGCAGCCAAGAATTCCGAGGTGGAGAAGCTTTCTTT CASSQEFRGGEAFF
TRBJ1-4 TRBV4-1 few - TGCGCCAGCAGTCCTACAGGGTTCAGGGAAAAACTGTTTTTT CASSPTGFREKLFF
TRBJ2-1 TRBV29-1 - - TGCAGCGTTCAATTTTCCTACAATGAGCAGTTCTTC CSVQFSYNEQFF
TRBJ2-5 TRBV12-3/TRBV12-4 - TRBD1 TGTGCCAGCAGTTTAGGGGGACAGGGATCGCAAGAGACCCAGTACTTC CASSLGGQGSQETQYF
TRBJ2-2 TRBV5-1 - - TGCGCCAGCAGATCAATAAACACCGGGGAGCTGTTTTTT CASRSINTGELFF
TRBJ1-1 TRBV29-1 - - TGCAGCGTTGCCGGGATCATGAACACTGAAGCTTTCTTT CSVAGIMNTEAFF
TRBJ1-2 TRBV4-2 few - TGTGCCAGCAGCCAACTAGGAGCCAGAGATGGCTACACCTTC CASSQLGARDGYTF
TRBJ1-6 TRBV6-6 - - TGTGCCAGCAGGGTCGATAATTCACCCCTCCACTTT CASRVDNSPLHF
TRBJ2-1 TRBV7-2 - - TGTGCCAGCAGCTTGCGGCCCAAAGGACACAATGAGCAGTTCTTC CASSLRPKGHNEQFF
TRBJ2-7 TRBV5-1 - - TGCGCCAGCAGCTTGCACGGCGGAAGTGGGACCTACGAGCAGTACTTC CASSLHGGSGTYEQYF
TRBJ2-1 TRBV7-9 few TRBD1 TGTGCCAGCAGCTTAGGGACAGGCCATGAGCAGTTCTTC CASSLGTGHEQFF
TRBJ1-2 TRBV9 few - TGTGCCAGCAGCGTAGATGGAGCTAACTATGGCTACACCTTC CASSVDGANYGYTF
TRBJ2-2 TRBV20-1 - TRBD2 TGCAGTGCTAGAGATAAGGGGACTAGCGGAGCCACCGGGGAGCTGTCTTTT CSARDKGTSGATGELSF
TRBJ1-2 TRBV10-3 many - TGTGCCATCATGGGACCGGGTAACTATGGCTACACCTTC CAIMGPGNYGYTF
TRBJ1-2 TRBV20-1 few TRBD1 TGCAGTGCTAGAGACAGTACAGGGGGAGAAAGCTATGGCTACACCTTC CSARDSTGGESYGYTF
TRBJ2-1 TRBV20-1 - TRBD2 TGCAGTGCTAGTGACGGGAGGGCACCTACTGAGCAGTTCTTC CSASDGRAPTEQFF
TRBJ2-3 TRBV7-6 many - TGTGCCAGTTGCGGGGCCTCAGATACGCAGTATTTT CASCGASDTQYF
TRBJ2-7 TRBV9 - - TGTGCCAGCAGCGTAGGCCCAGACTCCTACGAGCAGTACTTC CASSVGPDSYEQYF
TRBJ2-4 TRBV20-1 few - TGCAGTGCTTCCCGTGGACAGAAAAACATTCAGTACTTC CSASRGQKNIQYF
TRBJ2-5 TRBV28 - - TGTGCCAGCAGGGACTTCCTTGCGACCCAGTACTTC CASRDFLATQYF
TRBJ2-2 TRBV20-1 few - TGCAGTGCTTCACGGACTGTAACCGGGGAGCTGTTTTTT CSASRTVTGELFF
TRBJ2-5 TRBV30 few TRBD1 TGTGCCTGGAGTAGAGGGACAGTTGGGGAGACCCAGTACTTC CAWSRGTVGETQYF
TRBJ1-2 TRBV12-3/TRBV12-4 - - TGTGCCAGCAGACGTACCGGAGGCTATGGCTACACCTTC CASRRTGGYGYTF
TRBJ2-1 TRBV27 - - TGTGCCAGCACCACCCTGCGGGCACAGGGGGGGAATGAGCAGTTCTTC CASTTLRAQGGNEQFF
TRBJ1-6 TRBV6-5 few - TGTGCCAGCAGTTACTCTATCAGCATTAATTCACCCCTCCACTTT CASSYSISINSPLHF
TRBJ1-6 TRBV7-2 few - TGTGCCAGCAGCTTAGGTGGGGGATATAATTCACCCCTCCACTTT CASSLGGGYNSPLHF
TRBJ1-6 TRBV28 - TRBD1 TGTGCCAGCAATCCGGACAGGGTAAAATCACCCCTCCACTTT CASNPDRVKSPLHF
TRBJ2-1 TRBV12-3/TRBV12-4 many TRBD2 TGTGCCAGCAGTTCTGGGAGGGGTGAGCAGTTCTTC CASSSGRGEQFF
TRBJ2-3 TRBV15 few - TGTGCCACCAGCAGTGGCTGGGGGATGATTTTCACAGATACGCAGTATTTT CATSSGWGMIFTDTQYF
TRBJ2-1 TRBV10-3 - TRBD2 TGTGCCATCAGTGAGTCTGGCGGGGGCAATGAGCAGTTCTTC CAISESGGGNEQFF
TRBJ1-2 TRBV7-2 - TRBD1 TGTGCCAGCAGCCCGTCTCGCGGGACAGAAGGCTACACCTTC CASSPSRGTEGYTF
TRBJ1-1 TRBV20-1 - - TGCAGTGCTAGTCGCCCCATGAACACTGAAGCTTTCTTT CSASRPMNTEAFF
TRBJ1-1 TRBV11-2 - TRBD1 TGTGCCAGCAGCTTAAGTGCGACAGGGGGAACTGAAGCTTTCTTT CASSLSATGGTEAFF
TRBJ2-5 TRBV6-6 many - TGTGCCAGCAGTTACGGGAGCGAGACCCAGTACTTC CASSYGSETQYF
TRBJ2-1 TRBV29-1 many - TGCAGCGTTGCCCGGGACCTTAGCGATGAGCAGTTCTTC CSVARDLSDEQFF
TRBJ2-5 TRBV6-5 few TRBD1 TGTGCCAGCAGTTACCAGGGACAGTTCCAAGAGACCCAGTACTTC CASSYQGQFQETQYF
TRBJ2-3 TRBV24-1 few - TGTGCCACCAGTGATGTCCCAGGGGCAGTTTCAGATACGCAGTATTTT CATSDVPGAVSDTQYF
TRBJ1-5 TRBV10-3 few - TGTGCCATCAGTGAGTCTGGAGGGGGCAATCAGCCCCAGCATTTT CAISESGGGNQPQHF
TRBJ1-1 TRBV7-9 many - TGTGCCAGCAGCCCAGAAAACTGGGACACTGAAGCTTTCTTT CASSPENWDTEAFF
TRBJ1-2 TRBV12-3/TRBV12-4 - - TGTGCCAGCAGTGAACGAAGCAGGGTCGGCTACACCTTC CASSERSRVGYTF
TRBJ2-5 TRBV29-1 few TRBD1 TGCAGCGTTGAAGAAGGACAGGGAGAGACCCAGTACTTC CSVEEGQGETQYF
TRBJ1-6 TRBV7-2 - - TGTGCCAGCAGCTCCTCGACGGGTTCACCCCTCCACTTT CASSSSTGSPLHF
TRBJ1-4 TRBV18 - TRBD1 TGTGCCAGCTCACAAAATCAGGGGGCCAATGAAAAACTGTTTTTT CASSQNQGANEKLFF
TRBJ2-7 TRBV30 - TRBD2 TGTGCCGGCACTAGCGGGGGGTTGGAGCAGTACTTC CAGTSGGLEQYF
TRBJ2-1 TRBV6-5 few - TGTGCCAGCAGTTACTCGGGAAATGAGCAGTTCTTC CASSYSGNEQFF
TRBJ2-6 TRBV27 - - TGTGCCAGCAGTTGGAAGGGTTGGCCTGGGGCCAACGTCCTGACTTTC CASSWKGWPGANVLTF
TRBJ2-7 TRBV6-5 - TRBD2 TGTGCCAGCAGTTTACACGGGGGGGCCTACGAGCAGTACTTC CASSLHGGAYEQYF
TRBJ2-5 TRBV12-5 few TRBD2 TGTGCTAGTGGTTTAGGACTAGCGGTACAAGAGACCCAGTACTTC CASGLGLAVQETQYF
TRBJ2-7 TRBV10-3 - TRBD1 TGTGCCATCAGGGGGACAGGACCTTACGAGCAGTACTTC CAIRGTGPYEQYF